This entry features one T cell receptor (beta chain) sequence. The CDR3 totals 17 residues. V lost 2 bases, J lost 4 bases, and 19 bases lay in between. CDR1 is SGDLS and CDR2 is YYNGEE in the germline V gene. As originally analysed: Estimation of nucleated cell counts was performed using reference gene primer amplification. TCRdb's copy holds only in-frame clones and misses some; the assay was immunoSEQ multiplex PCR. The V and J calls and the clone size are those of that table, but D and trimming were determined from the DNA. The repertoire consists of 210,000 or so clones, with about 84% occurring once and the leading ten covering about 7.7%. This sample is drawn from a study of blood T cell repertoires in COVID-19. The wider study: Both acute and convalescent COVID-19 samples were obtained from the United States, Italy and Spain.

Study members were between roughly 18 and 89 years old and lived in over 20 US regions. Clinical history as reported by participants underpinned cohort assignment. The rearrangement joins TRBV9 to TRBJ1-3; D is undetermined. The sample comprised PBMCs or T cells enriched from blood (not recorded which). The clonotype comes from a middle-aged woman with acute COVID-19. CDR3 region: CASSVTATTMSGNTIYF. CDR3 nucleotide sequence: TGTGCCAGCAGCGTCACAGCCACGACTATGAGCGGAAACACCATATATTTT. Full variable domain (rest looked up from reference TRBV9 and TRBJ1-3): DSGVTQTPKHLITATGQRVTLRCSPRSGDLSVYWYQQSLDQGLQFLIQYYNGEERAKGNILERFSAQQFPDLHSELNLSSLELGDSALYFCASSVTATTMSGNTIYFGEGSWLTVV.